This TCR beta chain was observed in a study of radiotherapy plus CTLA-4 blockade in lung cancer (dated by TCRdb to 2016 to 2019). The study in broad terms: Among enrolled patients, around 18% had an objective response and 30% to 40% reached disease control. General study outcomes and caveats: After treatment with radiotherapy and ipilimumab, TCR clones that came from tumors expanded in the peripheral blood. The strongest predictors of response were reported to be early dynamic shifts in blood T cell clones along with a rise in serum interferon-beta following radiation.

Per the germline V gene, SGDLS is the CDR1 and YYNGEE is the CDR2. The CDR3 has 15 amino acids, counting the end cysteine and phenylalanine. Just the 45-base CDR3 DNA is kept, in frame starting at base 1. The germline V and J ends show losses of 5 bases and 1 base respectively, and no gene match explains 6 bases of the junction. The library was made by the immunoSEQ multiplex PCR assay. TCRdb took over this immuneACCESS table, retaining in-frame rearrangements with V and J assigned. Such tables are incomplete; in checked studies, under half of the missing clones stem from an unresolved V gene, and the remainder is unexplained. A total of 35,000 or so clones appear in this sample, around 85% of them only once. 5.5% to 7.5% of the sample is held by the ten biggest clonotypes. The count of this clone is one. Its target antigen remains unknown. No base quality values were provided; no much bigger clone lies one nucleotide off.

Focal radiation therapy combined with CTLA-4 blockade (ipilimumab) was tested in patients with chemo-refractory metastatic non-small-cell lung cancer. This receptor was taken from a human donor with non-small cell lung cancer who had stable disease on radiotherapy plus ipilimumab. The chain is encoded by TRBV9 joined to TRBJ2-7; 10 bases in the middle match TRBD2. The sequencing used peripheral blood, collected from a patient treated with radiotherapy plus ipilimumab. The CDR3 loop reads CASSEPGLASYEQYF. The DNA sequence follows: TGTGCCAGCAGTGAACCGGGACTAGCGTCCTACGAGCAGTACTTC.